The source of this TCR beta chain is a study of T-cell memory formation after mild COVID-19. TCRdb analysed the 5' RACE reads with MiXCR anew, one entry per CDR3 protein. The sample holds about 420,000 distinct CDR3 sequences, about 22% seen once. This clonotype turned up a few times. Its specificity is not known. The CDR3 has 15 residues. V was shortened by 0 bases and J by 3 bases, with 9 bases between the two germline ends. Germline V gene sequence: CDR1 MNHEY, CDR2 SVGEGT. Study-level findings and limits: For contracting clones, CD4+ ones sat mainly in CM and EM, CD8+ in EMRA.

The sequence came from an adult woman who had mild COVID-19 (a few samples of this study predate the infection). Cell type and time point are not known. Sequencing input: PBMCs or a T cell subset sorted from them (not recorded which). This chain links TRBV6-2 or TRBV6-3 with TRBJ2-1; D ambiguous. The CDR3 sequence is CASSYSTTHYNEQFF. DNA for the CDR3: TGTGCCAGCAGTTACTCGACAACACACTACAATGAGCAGTTCTTC.